This record concerns one T cell receptor beta chain sequence. No cognate antigen has been identified for it. No clone much larger than this one lies a single base away; base qualities are absent. Collaborating institutions collected whole blood in K2EDTA tubes following their own protocols. For TCRbeta analysis, collaborators shipped samples in one of three forms: frozen whole blood, isolated PBMCs, or DNA extracted from either of those sample types. The immunoSEQ Assay, a bias-controlled multiplex PCR, was used to amplify TCRbeta CDR3 regions from genomic DNA. The study's own analysis went as follows. The number of nucleated cells in each sample was estimated by amplification of reference gene primers within the assay. To quantify the absolute abundance of each unique TCRbeta CDR3 rearrangement, sequence reads were collapsed and filtered. For each sample, productive Simpson clonality was calculated as the square root of Simpson's diversity index across productive rearrangements. TCRdb retrieved this table from immuneACCESS and kept in-frame rearrangements only. Not all clones are present; in checked studies, unresolved V genes account for under half, and no reason is known for the remainder. From that table come the V and J calls and clone size; the DNA was used to work out D and trimming. The table for this sample lists some 150,000 clones; approximately 84% of them were counted only once. The biggest ten clones account for about 40% of the sample.

The sample comes from a study of blood T cell repertoires in COVID-19 (dated by TCRdb to about 2020). Background on the whole study: Samples covering the acute and convalescent phases of COVID-19 were provided by collaborators in the United States, Italy and Spain. Where available, HLA class I and class II types were taken from metadata supplied by the sample provider and were not determined by assay-based typing. A de-identified subject ID, COVID-19 status, age in years and sex were almost always included in the sample metadata. The material from the prospective study consisted of cDNA or gDNA derived from T cells, B-cell-depleted T cells, or PBMCs. The repertoires were released in a freely available public database intended as a resource for research on the immune response to SARS-CoV-2. Deeply sampled blood TCRbeta repertoires from subjects exposed to, actively infected with, or recovered from COVID-19 were included in the dataset. Samples came from the ongoing ImmuneRACE study (first 160 participants) plus 1,254 subjects from 6 global collaborators. Paper-wide results and their limitations: Clinical and demographic metadata were provided uncurated, with the amount varying by source and participant.

At the junction V is shortened by 3 bases and J by 3 bases; bases outside the gene matches: 2. Taken from the germline V gene (reference sequence), the CDR1 and CDR2 loops are DFQATT and SNEGSKA. The CDR3 runs 13 amino acids, cysteine and phenylalanine included. The only DNA kept is the CDR3, 39 bases in frame from the first base. The rearranged segments are TRBV20-1 and TRBJ2-3, and 8 bases in between align with TRBD1. The sequencing sample was made of peripheral blood. The sequence derives from a human donor in a cohort sampled during active COVID-19. The nucleotides read TGCAGTGCTAGTACAGGGGGAACAGATACGCAGTATTTT. This encodes CSASTGGTDTQYF.